This entry concerns a single TCR beta chain. This CDR3 region has 16 residues. The data are from a study of blood T cell repertoires in COVID-19. Source study methods: It was from reference gene primer amplification that nucleated cell counts were estimated. The assay was immunoSEQ multiplex PCR, and TCRdb's table has in-frame clones only and misses some. The V and J calls and clone size come from that table; D and trimming were worked out from the DNA. The table includes 210,000 or so clones, about 88% detected once. The receptor comes from a woman in her thirties or forties who had recovered from COVID-19. Sequencing used peripheral blood. The rearrangement uses TRBV12-2 and TRBJ2-7; the D segment call TRBD1 is taken from the table without a DNA check. TRBV12-2 is flagged as a pseudogene. In DNA form, the CDR3 reads TGTGCAAGTCGCCCTAATTCCGGGACAGGGGCCTTAAAGCAGTACTTC. This translates into CASRPNSGTGALKQYF.